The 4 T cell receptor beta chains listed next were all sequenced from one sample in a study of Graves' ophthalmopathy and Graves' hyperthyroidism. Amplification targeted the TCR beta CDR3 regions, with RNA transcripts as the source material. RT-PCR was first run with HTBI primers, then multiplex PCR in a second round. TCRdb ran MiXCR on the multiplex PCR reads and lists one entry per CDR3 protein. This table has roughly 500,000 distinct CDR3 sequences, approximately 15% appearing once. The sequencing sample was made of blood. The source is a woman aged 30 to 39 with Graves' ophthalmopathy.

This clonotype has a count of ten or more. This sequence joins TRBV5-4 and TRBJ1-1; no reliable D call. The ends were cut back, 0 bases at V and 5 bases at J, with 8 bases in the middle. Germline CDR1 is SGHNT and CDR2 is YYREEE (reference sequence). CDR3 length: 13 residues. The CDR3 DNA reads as TGTGCCAGCAGCTTGGTCGGGGAAACTGAAGCTTTCTTT. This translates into CASSLVGETEAFF. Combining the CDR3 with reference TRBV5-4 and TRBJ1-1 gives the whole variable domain ETGVTQSPTHLIKTRGQQVTLRCSSQSGHNTVSWYQQALGQGPQFIFQYYREEENGRGNFPPRFSGLQFPNYSSELNVNALELDDSALYLCASSLVGETEAFFGQGTRLTVV.

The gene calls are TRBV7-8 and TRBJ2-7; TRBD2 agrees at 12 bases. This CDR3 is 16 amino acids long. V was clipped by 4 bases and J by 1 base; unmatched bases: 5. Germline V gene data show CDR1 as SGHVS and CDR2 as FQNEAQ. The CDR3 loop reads CASSSPTSGRSYEQYF. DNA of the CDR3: TGTGCCAGCAGCTCACCAACTAGCGGGAGGTCCTACGAGCAGTACTTC. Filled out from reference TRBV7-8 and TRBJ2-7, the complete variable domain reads GAGVSQSPRYKVAKRGQDVALRCDPISGHVSLFWYQQALGQGPEFLTYFQNEAQLDKSGLPSDRFFAERPEGSVSTLKIQRTQQEDSAVYLCASSSPTSGRSYEQYFGPGTRLTVT.

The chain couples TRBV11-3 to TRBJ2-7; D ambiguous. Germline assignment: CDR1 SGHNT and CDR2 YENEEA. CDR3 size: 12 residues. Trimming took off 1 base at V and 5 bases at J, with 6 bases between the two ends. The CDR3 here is CASSLGPDEQYF. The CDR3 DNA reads TGTGCCAGCAGCTTAGGCCCCGACGAGCAGTACTTC. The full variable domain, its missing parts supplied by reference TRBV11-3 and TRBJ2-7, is EAGVVQSPRYKIIEKKQPVAFWCNPISGHNTLYWYLQNLGQGPELLIRYENEEAVDDSQLPKDRFSAERLKGVDSTLKIQPAELGDSAVYLCASSLGPDEQYFGPGTRLTVT.

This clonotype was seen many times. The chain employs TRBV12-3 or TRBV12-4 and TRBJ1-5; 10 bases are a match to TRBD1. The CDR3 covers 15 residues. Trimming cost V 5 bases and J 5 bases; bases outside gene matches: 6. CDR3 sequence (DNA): TGTGCCAGCAGTCAGACAGGGGGCGCGGATCAGCCCCAGCATTTT. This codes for CASSQTGGADQPQHF.